These T cell receptor beta chains were read from a single sample in a study of identical twins. Each CDR3 protein is one row after TCRdb ran MiXCR on the 5' RACE reads. The sample has roughly 540,000 distinct CDR3 sequences, 22% seen once; the top ten hold about 0.93%. The same data also went into a second study, on T cells expressing NK-cell markers.

The sample consisted of CD4+ T cells sorted from blood. The receptors derive from a woman aged 18-29 years in good health. The CDR3 runs from the conserved cysteine through the conserved F or W. Fields, in order: D gene, clone size, J gene, V gene, CDR3 DNA, CDR3 protein. D genes are given only for firm matches. Size tells how often a clone was seen (once, few, many) or the class of an expanded clone, and some rows leave it out.

- | few | TRBJ2-1 | TRBV20-1 | TGCAGTGTGAGTCTCGGGTCCAACAATGAGCAGTTCTTC | CSVSLGSNNEQFF
- | - | TRBJ1-2 | TRBV4-3 | TGCGCCAGCAGCCAAGAACCGCCTAGGGGTGGCTACACCTTC | CASSQEPPRGGYTF
- | - | TRBJ1-4 | TRBV5-6 | TGTGCCAGCAGCTTGGACGTGGGGAATGAAAAACTGTTTTTT | CASSLDVGNEKLFF
TRBD2 | many | TRBJ2-1 | TRBV19 | TGTGCCAGTAGTATAAGGGGACTAGCGGAAAGGAAAAATGAGCAGTTCTTC | CASSIRGLAERKNEQFF
- | - | TRBJ2-3 | TRBV6-5 | TGTGCCAGCAGTTACCTCTTGAATGGGGGCACAGATACGCAGTATTTT | CASSYLLNGGTDTQYF
TRBD2 | few | TRBJ2-3 | TRBV20-1 | TGCAGTGCTCTAGCGGGGATTAGCACAGATACGCAGTATTTT | CSALAGISTDTQYF
- | few | TRBJ1-2 | TRBV6-1 | TGTGCCAGCAGCCCACAGGGTCACTATGGCTACACCTTC | CASSPQGHYGYTF
- | - | TRBJ1-4 | TRBV29-1 | TGCAGCGCGGGACGGAGAGGTGAAAAACTGTTTTTT | CSAGRRGEKLFF
TRBD1 | - | TRBJ2-7 | TRBV4-3 | TGCGCCAGCAGCCAAGCAATAAGACAGGGAACGACCTACGAGCAGTACTTC | CASSQAIRQGTTYEQYF
- | - | TRBJ2-2 | TRBV7-9 | TGTGCCAGCAGCTACCTGACCAGTCCCGGGGAGCTGTTTTTT | CASSYLTSPGELFF
- | few | TRBJ1-2 | TRBV3-1 | TGTGCCAGCAGCCAGGAAGGAAGCGTGGGTTATGGCTACACCTTC | CASSQEGSVGYGYTF
TRBD1 | many | TRBJ1-5 | TRBV12-3/TRBV12-4 | TGTGCCAGCAGTCCCGGGACAGACAATCAGCCCCAGCATTTT | CASSPGTDNQPQHF
- | - | TRBJ2-5 | TRBV6-2/TRBV6-3 | TGTGCCAGCAGTCATCCGATGGAGGAGACCCAGTACTTC | CASSHPMEETQYF
- | many | TRBJ1-5 | TRBV20-1 | TGCAGTGCAAATACAGGTTCCAATCAGCCCCAGCATTTT | CSANTGSNQPQHF
TRBD1 | few | TRBJ1-4 | TRBV20-1 | TGCAGTGCTAAACAGGGGGTCTGGGCAAAACTGTTTTTT | CSAKQGVWAKLFF
- | few | TRBJ2-5 | TRBV5-1 | TGCGCCAGCAGCTTCACAGGGTTTCTTAGGGAGACCCAGTACTTC | CASSFTGFLRETQYF
- | few | TRBJ1-6 | TRBV20-1 | TGCAGTGCTAAAAATTCGGTCCGGGCACCCCTCCACTTT | CSAKNSVRAPLHF
- | - | TRBJ1-2 | TRBV20-1 | TGCAGTGCTAGACCCCCAGGGACCTATGGCTACACCTTC | CSARPPGTYGYTF
- | - | TRBJ2-5 | TRBV20-1 | TGCAGTGCTAGGCCCGCCAGGCCACAAGGGACCCAGTACTTC | CSARPARPQGTQYF
TRBD1 | once | TRBJ1-4 | TRBV5-5 | TGTGCCAGCAGCTTGGGGGACAGCATAGCCTCAACTAATGAAAAACTGTTTTTT | CASSLGDSIASTNEKLFF
- | - | TRBJ1-2 | TRBV19 | TGTGCCAGTAGTATCGGTGGTCAGGGATCTAACTATGGCTACACCTTC | CASSIGGQGSNYGYTF
- | few | TRBJ1-1 | TRBV2 | TGTGCCAGCTCGGTTGGCCTGACTGAAGCTTTCTTT | CASSVGLTEAFF
- | - | TRBJ1-1 | TRBV6-2/TRBV6-3 | TGTGCCAGCAGTTCGGATGGGAGCACTGAAGCTTTCTTT | CASSSDGSTEAFF
TRBD1 | - | TRBJ1-5 | TRBV2 | TGTGCCAGCAGCGTGGACAGGGTCGGGGGGCCCCAGCATTTT | CASSVDRVGGPQHF
TRBD1 | once | TRBJ2-1 | TRBV27 | TGTGCCAGCAGTTCGATAGGGGCAGACAGGGGAGGAAAATTCTTC | CASSSIGADRGGKFF
TRBD1 | - | TRBJ2-1 | TRBV12-3/TRBV12-4 | TGTGCCAGCAGTTACAGGGGTGATGAGCAGTTCTTC | CASSYRGDEQFF
TRBD1 | many | TRBJ2-1 | TRBV10-3 | TGTGCCATCAGTGGGACAGGGTACAATGAGCAGTTCTTC | CAISGTGYNEQFF
- | - | TRBJ2-5 | TRBV5-1 | TGCGCCAGCAGTTCCGGACAGTACCAAGAGACCCAGTACTTC | CASSSGQYQETQYF
TRBD1 | few | TRBJ2-7 | TRBV9 | TGTGCCAGCAGCGTCCGGGACAGGAGCGACTACGAGCAGTACTTC | CASSVRDRSDYEQYF
- | - | TRBJ2-5 | TRBV5-1 | TGCGCCAGCAGTTTTGTAGGGACCCAGTACTTC | CASSFVGTQYF
TRBD1 | - | TRBJ1-1 | TRBV4-2 | TGTGCCAGCAGCCAACATGCCGGGACAGGGGCATTGGGTAACACTGAAGCTTTCTTT | CASSQHAGTGALGNTEAFF
TRBD2 | - | TRBJ2-3 | TRBV12-3/TRBV12-4 | TGTGCCAGCAGTCGTAGCGGGACCACAGATACGCAGTATTTT | CASSRSGTTDTQYF
- | - | TRBJ1-2 | TRBV5-1 | TGCGCCAGCAGCTTGGAGGTGCACAACTATGGCTACACCTTC | CASSLEVHNYGYTF
- | - | TRBJ2-3 | TRBV27 | TGTGCCAGCAGTTTATCATATCGCACAGATACGCAGTATTTT | CASSLSYRTDTQYF
- | - | TRBJ2-5 | TRBV6-5 | TGTGCCAGCAGTTACTCGGGGGGCATAGAGACCCAGTACTTC | CASSYSGGIETQYF
- | few | TRBJ1-2 | TRBV29-1 | TGCAGCGTACCGCGTTGGGTGGATCCTAACTATGGCTACACCTTC | CSVPRWVDPNYGYTF
- | - | TRBJ2-5 | TRBV14 | TGTGCCAGCAGCTGGGGTTTAGGGGAGACCCAGTACTTC | CASSWGLGETQYF
TRBD1 | few | TRBJ1-6 | TRBV12-3/TRBV12-4 | TGTGCCAGTCGGGACAGGGGATTTAATTCACCCCTCCACTTT | CASRDRGFNSPLHF
TRBD2 | few | TRBJ2-7 | TRBV7-2 | TGTGCCAGCAGCTCTATTAGCGGGGCCACCTACGAGCAGTACTTC | CASSSISGATYEQYF
- | - | TRBJ2-7 | TRBV12-3/TRBV12-4 | TGTGCCAGCAGTTTAGGTGCAGACTACTACGAGCAGTACTTC | CASSLGADYYEQYF
TRBD2 | - | TRBJ2-7 | TRBV3-1 | TGTGCCAGCAGCCAAAGCGCGGCGGGAGGCTACGAGCAGTACTTC | CASSQSAAGGYEQYF
- | - | TRBJ2-3 | TRBV5-1 | TGCGCCAGCAGCTTGGCCAGGCATTATCGAGGCAGCACAGATACGCAGTATTTT | CASSLARHYRGSTDTQYF
TRBD2 | - | TRBJ2-7 | TRBV20-1 | TGCAGTGCTATAGCGGGAGGAAGAGGGCAGTACTTC | CSAIAGGRGQYF
TRBD1 | few | TRBJ1-1 | TRBV5-1 | TGCGCCAGCAGCTTGGAAGGGACAGGGACTGAAGCTTTCTTT | CASSLEGTGTEAFF
TRBD1 | - | TRBJ2-7 | TRBV10-3 | TGTGCCATCAGGAGGCCGGGACAGCAGGACGAGCAGTACTTC | CAIRRPGQQDEQYF
TRBD2 | - | TRBJ2-7 | TRBV6-5 | TGTGCCAGCAGTTACCCGACTATAGCGGGGGGTCACGAGCAGTACTTC | CASSYPTIAGGHEQYF
- | few | TRBJ2-1 | TRBV11-3 | TGTGCCAGCAGCTTAGGTGGTAGCGTGAATGAGCAGTTCTTC | CASSLGGSVNEQFF
TRBD2 | many | TRBJ2-1 | TRBV12-3/TRBV12-4 | TGTGCCAGCAGTTTACTAGCGGGAGACTACAATGAGCAGTTCTTC | CASSLLAGDYNEQFF
TRBD1 | - | TRBJ2-3 | TRBV12-3/TRBV12-4 | TGTGCCAGCAGACGGGACAGCCATACGCAGTATTTT | CASRRDSHTQYF
TRBD2 | many | TRBJ2-7 | TRBV29-1 | TGCAGCGTCGGGACTAGCGGCCCCTACGAGCAGTACTTC | CSVGTSGPYEQYF
- | - | TRBJ2-7 | TRBV6-2/TRBV6-3 | TGTGCCAGCAGAGCTAGCAGATCTTACGAGCAGTACTTC | CASRASRSYEQYF